Listed below are T cell receptor beta chains from one sample, sequenced in a study of T cells in tuberculosis. Clones were read by immunoSEQ multiplex PCR, and TCRdb kept only the in-frame ones, dropping some. This table holds tens of thousands of clones, nearly 95% found once. Material: PBMCs, obtained at tuberculosis diagnosis. Receptors originate from an adult with tuberculosis. CDR3s include the opening cysteine and the closing phenylalanine or tryptophan. Fields, in order: J gene, V gene, clone size, CDR3 protein. The size field is filled for only some rows; it gives once, few, many or a size class.

J: TRBJ1-2; V: TRBV6-6; size: -; CDR3: CASSLKGDRDFYGYTF
J: TRBJ2-7; V: TRBV2; size: -; CDR3: CASKRTGVYEQYF
J: TRBJ2-5; V: TRBV27; size: -; CDR3: CASSSLPRETQYF
J: TRBJ2-4; V: TRBV9; size: once; CDR3: CASSVDPSGLVRDIQYF
J: TRBJ2-7; V: TRBV9; size: once; CDR3: CASSVGPQGYEQYF
J: TRBJ1-2; V: TRBV4-1; size: -; CDR3: CASSQANLLAGYTF
J: TRBJ2-5; V: TRBV7-7; size: -; CDR3: CASSSQLAGAETQYF
J: TRBJ2-3; V: TRBV13; size: -; CDR3: CASSLETSGSDTQYF
J: TRBJ2-5; V: TRBV7-2; size: -; CDR3: CASTQEGSGRETQYF
J: TRBJ2-1; V: TRBV19; size: once; CDR3: CASSGLAGGQYNEQFF
J: TRBJ2-2; V: TRBV25-1; size: -; CDR3: CASRPVGQPPRTGELFF
J: TRBJ1-5; V: TRBV15; size: -; CDR3: CASATRGNQPQHF
J: TRBJ1-1; V: TRBV28; size: -; CDR3: CAATPPDGGEAFF
J: TRBJ1-4; V: TRBV28; size: -; CDR3: CASSFGVPVELFF
J: TRBJ2-3; V: TRBV27; size: -; CDR3: CASRRVAPSFSTDTQYF
J: TRBJ2-3; V: TRBV11-2; size: -; CDR3: CASSLGTSGSSADTQYF
J: TRBJ1-1; V: TRBV7-9; size: -; CDR3: CASSSRDRGSHEAFF
J: TRBJ2-3; V: TRBV5-1; size: once; CDR3: CASSLEIPGEADTQYF
J: TRBJ1-1; V: TRBV6-5; size: -; CDR3: CASSWGPGSETEAFF
J: TRBJ2-7; V: TRBV28; size: -; CDR3: CASSSANRGAYEQYF
J: TRBJ2-3; V: TRBV7-2; size: -; CDR3: CASSLVGRLSTDTQYF
J: TRBJ1-2; V: TRBV6-1; size: -; CDR3: CASSTPGGYTF
J: TRBJ1-2; V: TRBV7-9; size: once; CDR3: CASSLARWTGGNYGYTF
J: TRBJ1-1; V: TRBV30; size: -; CDR3: CALQGFSEAFF
J: TRBJ2-1; V: TRBV1; size: -; CDR3: CTSSQGRQGLEKGSKGGRGNEQFF
J: TRBJ2-7; V: TRBV5-6; size: -; CDR3: CASSPGRQRAYEQYF
J: TRBJ2-7; V: TRBV10-2; size: few; CDR3: CASSESSGTGTYEQYF
J: TRBJ2-1; V: TRBV19; size: -; CDR3: CASTRRDGVSYNEQFF
J: TRBJ1-5; V: TRBV7-2; size: -; CDR3: CASSPPGHRNQPQHF
J: TRBJ2-3; V: TRBV15; size: -; CDR3: CATLGRREIDTQYF
J: TRBJ2-3; V: TRBV27; size: -; CDR3: CASSLSRGDTQYF
J: TRBJ2-1; V: TRBV14; size: once; CDR3: CASSAQPSGSLTHNEQFF
J: TRBJ1-2; V: TRBV30; size: -; CDR3: CAWSADRGTNYGYTF
J: TRBJ2-2; V: TRBV5-1; size: once; CDR3: CASSLGQGALGELFF
J: TRBJ2-3; V: TRBV5-1; size: -; CDR3: CASSLGTGIGTDTQYF
J: TRBJ2-7; V: TRBV18; size: -; CDR3: CASSPRTGVRDGVSEQYF
J: TRBJ2-7; V: TRBV7-9; size: -; CDR3: CASSPGTGDEQYF
J: TRBJ1-5; V: TRBV5-5; size: -; CDR3: CASSLGGLRRQPQHF
J: TRBJ2-7; V: TRBV7-9; size: -; CDR3: CASSLLGGEEQYF
J: TRBJ1-6; V: TRBV4-1; size: -; CDR3: CASSQEGTDYNSPLHF
J: TRBJ2-7; V: TRBV11-2; size: -; CDR3: CASSLEASYEQYF
J: TRBJ2-7; V: TRBV28; size: -; CDR3: CASSKRTSATYEQYF
J: TRBJ2-7; V: TRBV5-5; size: -; CDR3: CASSLGVAGASGRHYEQYF
J: TRBJ1-5; V: TRBV4-3; size: -; CDR3: CASSQEVQSNQPQHF
J: TRBJ2-3; V: TRBV5-1; size: -; CDR3: CASSPVRSSGDTQYF